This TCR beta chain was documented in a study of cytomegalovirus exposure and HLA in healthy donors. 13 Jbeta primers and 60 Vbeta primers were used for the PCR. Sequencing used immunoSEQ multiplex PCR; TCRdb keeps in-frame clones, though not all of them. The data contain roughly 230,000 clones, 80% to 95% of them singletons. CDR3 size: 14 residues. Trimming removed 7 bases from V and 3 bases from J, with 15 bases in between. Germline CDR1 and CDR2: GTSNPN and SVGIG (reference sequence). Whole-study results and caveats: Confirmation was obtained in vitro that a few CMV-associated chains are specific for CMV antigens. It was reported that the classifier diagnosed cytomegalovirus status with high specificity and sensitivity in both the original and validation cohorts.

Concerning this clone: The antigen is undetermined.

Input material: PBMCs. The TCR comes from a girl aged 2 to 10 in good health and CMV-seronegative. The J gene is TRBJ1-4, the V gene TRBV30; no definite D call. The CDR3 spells CASTGPGANEKLFF. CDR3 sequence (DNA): TGTGCCTCCACGGGCCCCGGGGCTAATGAAAAACTGTTTTTT.